Sequencing of this T cell receptor beta chain was carried out in a study of cytomegalovirus exposure and HLA in healthy donors (dated by TCRdb to about 2017). Study-wide context: An earlier analysis of 587 of the donors reported 276 Gb of sequence data and roughly 110 million unique TCR beta sequences from some 180 million T cells. Among some 400 genotyped donors of the cohort, an average of around 220,000 unique TCR beta nucleotide sequences was sequenced per donor, of which approximately 18% were non-productive. In the later analysis, no new phenotypic data were used to find candidate immune exposures; instead, reliance was placed on TCR beta sequences and their occurrence across donors. Both class I and class II loci were covered by HLA typing, at four-digit resolution. All discovery cohort repertoires had been generated using a single sequencing platform. The number of donors typed differed by locus, with about 629-630 for A, B, C, DRB1 and DQB1, more than 500 for DQA1, about 610 for DPA1, and around 450 for DPB1. To predict cytomegalovirus infection status, the study brought together high-throughput TCR immunosequencing, statistical association of individual TCRs with disease status, and machine learning. In a later genetic analysis, genome-wide SNP genotypes for about three fifths of the roughly 670 donors were used, and that subset was treated as a discovery cohort. Because of strong linkage in the cohort, a few DR-DQ haplotypes were treated as single units for association and clustering. The study aimed to test whether signatures of past pathogen exposure could be identified by cataloging public T cell receptors. Of the approximately 400 genotyped donors, approximately 80% fell in the genetic ancestry cluster associated with self-reported Caucasian donors. About 300 gigabases of sequencing data and 70 million to 100 million unique TCR sequences made up an early release that covered around 640 HLA-typed donors. An earlier analysis of around 640 of the donors used high-throughput TCR beta sequencing to judge whether each TCR beta V gene segment behaved as functional or pseudogenic. A separate validation cohort of about 110 different subjects was used in addition to the roughly 670-subject first cohort. Donor age, sex, ethnicity and CMV serostatus were compiled alongside the repertoire data. The study used immunosequencing to profile the T cell repertoires of under 700 subjects and linked those repertoires to cytomegalovirus serostatus. A later analysis re-analyzed previously published TCR beta repertoires from 500 to 700 donors and added high-resolution HLA genotyping to study TCR occurrence patterns. Points the paper makes about the study in general: A later genetic analysis associated a missense DCLRE1C variant with V-gene and J-gene trimming of TCR beta chains, and an independent cohort replicated the association. A later analysis associated approximately 17,000 TCR beta sequences with specific HLA alleles at a false discovery rate of 0.05. It was suggested by the authors that the approach could potentially be generalized to other disease states and immunological phenotypes. The only immune exposure information available for the cohort was CMV serostatus. In the study, 150 to 200 TCR beta chains were listed as associated with cytomegalovirus. In a later analysis, TCR association rates were found to vary across HLA loci, with the most associated TCRs seen for DRB1 alleles and the fewest for HLA-C alleles. In a later analysis, several top co-occurrence clusters were reported to appear linked to parvovirus B19, influenza, CMV and Epstein-Barr virus. Because some donors lacked HLA typing at each locus, the association tests relied only on the typed subset. The sequencing pipeline was judged likely to have produced a cluster of highly shared sequence variants as a technical artifact. A later analysis found that most CMV-associated TCR beta chains appeared HLA-restricted, with HLA associations seemingly driven largely by CMV exposure. Most TCR sequences were seen in very few donors, while some public TCRs were found in many individuals. A later analysis found that HLA-associated TCR beta chains were more clonally expanded and had lower generation probabilities than equally common non-associated chains. An earlier analysis of approximately 530 of the donors showed that most TCR beta V segments appeared in productive rearrangements either about 87% or about 30% of the time, which broadly matched IMGT annotations. The cohort was sequenced for TCR beta chains only, and without alpha or paired-chain data the features that could be detected were limited. Over 15 rarely observed V segments, including chromosome 9 orphons, were excluded from the earlier analysis of approximately 500 of the donors because counts were too low. Assigning TCR associations to individual alleles was difficult when HLA alleles, especially DR and DQ, strongly co-occurred. Cytomegalovirus status was reported to be diagnosed by the classifier with high specificity and sensitivity in both the original and validation cohorts. Sequencing depth was assumed to be roughly uniform across donors in the presence/absence analyses, though that assumption may not hold. According to a later genetic analysis, donors in an Asian-associated ancestry cluster had fewer N-insertions in productive TCRs than the roughly 670-donor mean. Correlated functional status among segregating V segments might reflect linkage disequilibrium, but an unknown experimental factor could not be ruled out. In vitro tests confirmed that a few of the cytomegalovirus-associated TCR beta chains recognize cytomegalovirus antigens. A further reported finding was that TCR beta sequences accurately predicted the HLA-A and HLA-B alleles for most subjects in the first cohort.

In total, fewer than 750 healthy bone marrow donors made up the cohort. Cohort members were all nominally healthy when sampled, although unrecorded immune exposures were likely present. The donor tested CMV seronegative, placing the donor among the 300 to 450 seronegative members of the cohort. Every donor gave a peripheral blood sample, and the peripheral blood mononuclear cells from that sample were used for TCR beta sequencing. Genomic DNA was extracted from the blood cell samples with the Qiagen DNeasy Blood Extraction Kit. Turning to this clone: The antigen it recognizes is unknown. Base quality data are lacking; no much larger clone is found one base away.

The method was the immunoSEQ multiplex PCR assay. For the multiplex PCR, a mixture combining 60 forward primers for TCR Vbeta segments and 13 reverse primers for TCR Jbeta segments was used. A multiplex PCR assay on genomic DNA amplified the CDR3 region of rearranged TCR beta genes. On the Illumina HiSeq System, the amplified TCR beta libraries were sequenced as 87-base-pair reads. Concerning the study's data processing: Across the 500 to 850 repertoires, a later analysis counted 75 million to 90 million unique TCR beta chains, some 11 million of which were shared by at least two donors. A nearest-neighbor algorithm error-corrected the raw reads and collapsed the reads into unique sequences, merging closely related sequences to remove PCR and sequencing errors. CDR3 sequences were aligned to IMGT reference sequences to assign V, D and J gene segments. Each retained sequence needed at least a six-nucleotide match to both a V gene segment and a J gene segment. Rearrangements were called productive when the CDR3 lacked stop codons and stayed in frame with V and J; all others were non-productive. Following IMGT convention, CDR3 was defined as the stretch from the second conserved V-encoded cysteine to the conserved J-encoded phenylalanine. The earlier analysis of 450 to 750 of the donors excluded any sequence lacking an unambiguous match to a single V gene segment. An earlier analysis of 587 of the donors classified V segments as functional when productive rearrangements were above 56.7% and as segregating when the standard deviation between donors was above 5%. A statistical classification framework was built for diagnosing cytomegalovirus status from the catalog of TCR beta chain sequences. V and J gene assignment, in a later analysis, came from comparing TCR nucleotide sequences with IMGT/GENE-DB human TR gene sequences. A later analysis assigned CDR3 sequences and most-parsimonious VDJ recombination scenarios with the TCRdist pipeline. In a later analysis, each TCR beta chain was defined by its CDR3 amino acid sequence together with its V-gene family, and reads without a unique V-gene family were excluded. In a later analysis, 450 to 600 highly shared, low-generation-probability nucleotide sequences were removed to address suspected cross-contamination and a sequencing artifact. For each public chain, a later analysis derived a clonal expansion index from normalized ranks of inferred template counts within each repertoire. Generation probabilities in a later analysis came from a VDJ recombination model fitted to out-of-frame rearrangements, and those results were checked against IGoR. Hypergeometric tests were used in a later analysis to score TCR-TCR, TCR-HLA and TCR-CMV co-occurrence, with a repertoire-size bias correction applied to the TCR pairs. A later analysis estimated false discovery rates by permuting HLA or CMV assignments 20 times. In a later analysis, co-occurring TCRs were grouped using DBSCAN, and TCRdist sequence similarity was added for clustering within HLA-allele-positive subsets. Repertoires with fewer than 30,000 or more than 120,000 public chains, plus five repertoires with anomalous nucleotide sharing, were excluded from co-occurrence clustering. The immuneACCESS repertoire file appears here via TCRdb, limited to in-frame rearrangements. These files lack a portion of the clones; in checked studies, under half of the deficit traces to unresolved V genes, and the cause of the others is not known. That table supplies the V and J calls and clone size; D and trimming were determined from the DNA. This sample is represented by approximately 86,000 clones; approximately 70% of them were singletons. The ten largest clones take up approximately 8.2% of the sample.

The receptor's source is a man aged 55 to 70 in good health and CMV-seronegative. Sequencing was done on a sample of PBMCs.

The DNA sequence reads TGTGCCAGCTCACCAGGGGACAGGGGTGAAGGCTACACCTTC. This encodes CASSPGDRGEGYTF. The chain joins TRBV18 to TRBJ1-2, with 10 junctional bases fitting TRBD1. The CDR3 runs 14 amino acids, cysteine and phenylalanine included. Of the read, only the CDR3 DNA is kept; its 42 bases are in frame from base 1. After removal of 2 bases from V and 8 bases from J, the junction retains 5 bases not matched to a gene. CDR1 and CDR2 are read off the germline V gene as KGHSH and LQKENI.